This T cell receptor (beta chain) was identified in a study of STAT5B mutations in CD4+ large granular lymphocyte leukemia. Study summary: Healthy donors showed HLA-associated enrichment of the CDR3 'QG' motif. General study points: Roughly 27% of private leukemic clonotypes occurred rarely in other patients' non-leukemic repertoires. CD4-sorted patient repertoires seemed more clonal than healthy CD4+ repertoires.

Of note for this clone: No antigen is known for it.

In germline, CDR1 is SGHVT, CDR2 SQSDAQ. V lost 7 bases to trimming and J lost 9 bases, with 10 bases between them. This CDR3 has 11 residues. Per the original methods: The detection floor for productive clonotype frequency was 2.59 x 10-5. Here immunoSEQ multiplex PCR was the method, and the copy in TCRdb shows in-frame clones only, minus some. That table gives V, J and clone size, and the DNA gave D and trimming. The repertoire consists of more than 25,000 clones, with 81% occurring once and the leading ten covering 0.25% to 0.35%. This TCR was recovered from a human donor in good health. The V and J genes are TRBV7-4 and TRBJ1-5; D ambiguous. The sequenced material came from CD4+ T cells from blood buffy coats. This CDR3 reads CASIFRGPQHF. The DNA for the CDR3 is TGTGCCAGCATATTCCGCGGGCCCCAGCATTTT.